The 5 T cell receptor beta chains presented below share a single source sample, sequenced in a study of blood T cell repertoires in COVID-19. The assay was immunoSEQ multiplex PCR, and TCRdb's table has in-frame clones only and misses some. Of around 180,000 clones listed, over 65% are singletons. What was sequenced was peripheral blood. These receptors all stem from a person between 70 and 80 years old with COVID-19, enrolled during active disease.

This clone is a singleton in its sample. The chain joins TRBV5-4 to TRBJ2-6, with D tentatively TRBD2 (5 bases). The CDR3 spans 15 residues. The germline V gene encodes CDR1 SGHNT and CDR2 YYREEE (reference sequence). Trimming pared 4 bases from V and 0 bases from J, leaving 8 bases between. This CDR3 is CASSQGSSGANVLTF. The CDR3 coding sequence is TGTGCCAGCAGCCAAGGGAGCTCTGGGGCCAACGTCCTGACTTTC.

J is TRBJ1-6 and V is TRBV7-2; D may be TRBD1 (6 bases). The germline V gene has CDR1 SGHTA and CDR2 FQGNSA. Trimming stripped 8 bases from V and 4 bases from J, with 15 bases between. The CDR3 runs 15 residues. The CDR3 loop reads CASLRDMAYNSPLHF. The CDR3, as DNA: TGTGCCAGCCTACGGGACATGGCGTATAATTCACCCCTCCACTTT.

This clone has a single count. The V call is TRBV6-2 or TRBV6-3, the J call TRBJ1-5; the match to TRBD1 covers 8 bases. In germline, CDR1 is MNHEY, CDR2 SVGEGT. Trimming cost V 5 bases and J 4 bases; bases outside gene matches: 10. CDR3 length equals 16 residues. CDR3 coding DNA: TGTGCCAGCAGTGTTAACCGACAGGGGTTAAATCAGCCCCAGCATTTT. Its translation: CASSVNRQGLNQPQHF.

This clone was picked up a small number of times. The chain carries TRBV7-2 and TRBJ1-4; TRBD1 agrees at 8 bases. Per the germline V gene, CDR1 is SGHTA and CDR2 is FQGNSA. V shed 5 bases and J 11 bases; nucleotides not matched to a gene: 7. CDR3 length: 13 amino acids. In DNA, the CDR3 is TGTGCCAGCAGCGATACTACAGGGGGGAAACTGTTTTTT. This sequence encodes CASSDTTGGKLFF.

This chain links TRBV5-6 with TRBJ2-5, with TRBD1 matching 7 bases. V shed 1 base, J shed 3 bases, and the junction held 3 bases outside the gene matches. This CDR3 spans 14 amino acids. Germline V gene sequence: CDR1 SGHDT, CDR2 YYEEEE. CDR3 protein: CASSLTGAKETQYF. CDR3 DNA sequence: TGTGCCAGCAGCTTGACAGGGGCGAAAGAGACCCAGTACTTC.